Each of the 25 T cell receptor beta chains below was sequenced from the same sample in a study of control samples from healthy donors and cancer patients. Using immunoSEQ multiplex PCR, the repertoire was profiled, and TCRdb retains in-frame clones only, with some absent. The table records some 80,000 clones, roughly nine tenths of them present only once. The sample was blood. Source of these receptors: a man aged 45-60 years in good health.

This chain links TRBV19 with TRBJ1-4; TRBD1 matches at 11 bases. The germline V gene has CDR1 LNHDA and CDR2 SQIVND (reference sequence). The CDR3 contains 15 residues. With 6 bases clipped from V and 7 bases from J, the junction kept 7 bases outside the gene matches. The CDR3 DNA is TGTGCCAGTAGCGTCCTCGGGACAGGGGGTGAAAAACTGTTTTTT. Translation: CASSVLGTGGEKLFF.

This clone was picked up one time. The chain links TRBV11-3 to TRBJ2-7; possible D gene TRBD2, 5 bases. This CDR3 contains 13 residues. Germline-derived CDR1 and CDR2 are SGHNT and YENEEA. V was cut by 9 bases and J by 3 bases, with 15 bases left in between. The CDR3 nucleotides are TGTGCCAGTGAGGACTTAGGGAGCTACGAGCAGTACTTC. Its protein product is CASEDLGSYEQYF. Together with reference TRBV11-3 and TRBJ2-7, the CDR3 gives the full variable domain: EAGVVQSPRYKIIEKKQPVAFWCNPISGHNTLYWYLQNLGQGPELLIRYENEEAVDDSQLPKDRFSAERLKGVDSTLKIQPAELGDSAVYLCASEDLGSYEQYFGPGTRLTVT.

This clone was seen once. This sequence joins TRBV12-3 or TRBV12-4 and TRBJ1-2; D is perhaps TRBD1 (5 bases). CDR3 length: 13 residues. V was pared by 6 bases and J by 3 bases, with 11 bases between. The CDR3: CASSAGGYYGYTF. CDR3 sequence (DNA): TGTGCCAGCAGCGCTGGGGGTTACTATGGCTACACCTTC.

This clone was seen a handful of times. The chain combines TRBV27 with TRBJ1-6, with 7 bases matching TRBD1. Germline V CDR1 and CDR2: MNHEY, SMNVEV (reference sequence). The length of the CDR3 is 15 residues. With 3 bases clipped from V and 6 bases from J, the junction kept 5 bases outside the gene matches. The CDR3 coding sequence is TGTGCCAGCAGTTTCGGGGGACAGTCTAATTCACCCCTCCACTTT. It is translated as CASSFGGQSNSPLHF.

This clone was counted a few times. V and J are TRBV7-9 and TRBJ2-3, with D unclear. The V and J ends lost 6 bases and 1 base respectively, with 8 bases between them. Germline CDR1 SEHNR, CDR2 FQNEAQ (reference sequence). The CDR3 is made up of 13 amino acids. DNA of the CDR3: TGTGCCAGCAGTTTTGAGGGCACAGATACGCAGTATTTT. Amino acids: CASSFEGTDTQYF. Combining the CDR3 with reference TRBV7-9 and TRBJ2-3 gives the whole variable domain DTGVSQNPRHKITKRGQNVTFRCDPISEHNRLYWYRQTLGQGPEFLTYFQNEAQLEKSRLLSDRFSAERPKGSFSTLEIQRTEQGDSAMYLCASSFEGTDTQYFGPGTRLTVL.

The chain employs TRBV18 and TRBJ1-1; unclear D gene. The CDR3 loop spans 14 amino acids. V lost 1 base, J lost 3 bases, and 9 bases lay in between. Germline assignment: CDR1 KGHSH and CDR2 LQKENI. Here the CDR3 DNA reads TGTGCCAGCTCACCACAGGGAAAGGACACTGAAGCTTTCTTT. Protein sequence: CASSPQGKDTEAFF.

The chain uses TRBV7-2 and TRBJ1-2, with D unresolved. The CDR3 has 17 residues. Trimming left V 0 bases short and J 0 bases short, with 14 bases between. The germline V gene has CDR1 SGHTA and CDR2 FQGNSA. CDR3 sequence reads: CASSLARTRVANYGYTF. The CDR3 DNA follows: TGTGCCAGCAGCTTAGCTCGGACTAGGGTAGCTAACTATGGCTACACCTTC.

J is TRBJ2-7 and V is TRBV27, with TRBD2 matching over 8 bases. This CDR3 has 17 amino acids. Per germline, CDR1 MNHEY and CDR2 SMNVEV (reference sequence). Unmatched junction bases numbered 19, after V lost 5 bases and J lost 7 bases. CDR3: CASSLHNAGLGSYEQYF. The CDR3, as DNA: TGTGCCAGCAGTCTTCACAATGCGGGACTAGGGTCTTATGAGCAGTACTTC.

The chain couples TRBV9 to TRBJ1-4; D perhaps matches TRBD1 (6 bases). The length of the CDR3 is 16 residues. V lost 3 bases, J lost 8 bases, and 20 bases lay in between. Germline V gene sequence: CDR1 SGDLS, CDR2 YYNGEE. CDR3 protein: CASSASNGGMGEKLFF. The CDR3 coding sequence is TGTGCCAGCAGCGCCTCAAACGGGGGCATGGGGGAAAAACTGTTTTTT.

In its sample, this clone was seen once. The chain has TRBV7-3 and TRBJ2-7, with a tentative D call TRBD1 (6 bases). V dropped 0 bases and J dropped 3 bases, with 9 bases sitting between them. In germline, CDR1 is SGHTA, CDR2 FQGTGA. The CDR3 length is 14 residues. The CDR3 spells CASSLTGQNYEQYF. CDR3 in DNA: TGTGCCAGCAGCTTAACTGGACAGAACTACGAGCAGTACTTC.

This clone was recorded a few times. Here the CDR3 reads CASSPTGGYEQYF. CDR3 nucleotide sequence: TGTGCCAGCAGTCCGACAGGGGGCTACGAGCAGTACTTC. The chain links TRBV2 to TRBJ2-7, with 9 bases that match TRBD1. V trimming: 5 bases; J trimming: 3 bases; junction bases outside the gene matches: 2. This CDR3 has 13 residues. Per germline, CDR1 SNHLY and CDR2 FYNNEI.

V gene TRBV10-2 combines with J gene TRBJ2-7; no clear D. CDR1 and CDR2 (germline): WSHSY, SAAADI. The length of the CDR3 is 12 residues. The V end lost 5 bases, the J end lost 3 bases, and 8 bases lay between the germline ends. This CDR3 reads CASSPGLYEQYF. CDR3 in DNA: TGCGCCAGCAGTCCAGGCCTCTACGAGCAGTACTTC.

V and J are TRBV18 and TRBJ1-1; D gene unclear. CDR3 length equals 13 residues. Trimming pared 0 bases from V and 6 bases from J, leaving 8 bases between. CDR1 and CDR2 from the germline V gene are KGHSH and LQKENI. The CDR3: CASSPPRRSEAFF. In nucleotides, the CDR3 is TGTGCCAGCTCACCACCCAGAAGGTCTGAAGCTTTCTTT.

The chain combines TRBV29-1 with TRBJ2-1; D is unclear. In germline, CDR1 is SQVTM, CDR2 ANQGSEA. V was shortened by 7 bases and J by 2 bases, with 18 bases between the two germline ends. The CDR3 runs 15 residues. CDR3 amino acids: CSAETVLEAYNEQFF. In DNA form, the CDR3 reads TGCAGCGCCGAGACTGTACTTGAGGCCTACAATGAGCAGTTCTTC.

The chain combines TRBV5-4 with TRBJ2-5; no definite D call. Per the germline V gene, CDR1 is SGHNT and CDR2 is YYREEE (reference sequence). The V end lost 2 bases, the J end lost 9 bases, and 11 bases lay between the germline ends. The CDR3 is 12 residues long. The CDR3 loop reads CASSLDWAAQYF. For the CDR3, the DNA is TGTGCCAGCAGCTTAGATTGGGCCGCCCAGTACTTC.

The chain couples TRBV24-1 to TRBJ2-1, with no clear D. The germline V and J ends were trimmed by 5 bases and 5 bases, with 6 bases remaining between them. CDR1 and CDR2 from the germline V gene are KGHDR and SFDVKD. CDR3 size: 12 residues. The CDR3 region has the DNA TGTGCCACCAGTGGGGCCAACAATGAGCAGTTCTTC. Translation gives CATSGANNEQFF.

The rearrangement uses TRBV30 and TRBJ2-3; the match to TRBD2 covers 9 bases. The trim removed 0 bases at V and 3 bases at J, leaving 7 bases unmatched. CDR1 is GTSNPN, CDR2 SVGIG, per germline (reference sequence). This CDR3 comprises 16 residues. In DNA form, the CDR3 reads TGTGCCTGGAGTGTACAGAGCGGGGGGCTAACAGATACGCAGTATTTT. This codes for CAWSVQSGGLTDTQYF.

This chain joins TRBV2 and TRBJ1-1, with D uncertain. CDR3 length: 15 amino acids. The V gene lost 4 bases and the J gene lost 2 bases, with 14 bases spanning the gap. In germline, CDR1 is SNHLY, CDR2 FYNNEI. CDR3 loop: CASSAMDLPNTEAFF. The CDR3, as DNA: TGTGCCAGCAGTGCTATGGATCTCCCCAACACTGAAGCTTTCTTT.

CDR3 sequence: CASSQEGQGLTDTQYF. The CDR3 coding sequence is TGTGCCAGCAGCCAAGAAGGGCAGGGGCTCACAGATACGCAGTATTTT. The chain is built from TRBV4-2 and TRBJ2-3, with a possible D match to TRBD1 (6 bases). V gave up 0 bases and J gave up 2 bases, with 12 bases separating them. The germline CDR1 and CDR2 sequences are LGHNA and YNFKEQ. This CDR3 contains 16 residues.

This chain connects TRBV12-2 to TRBJ1-4; the table's D call TRBD1 went unverified against the DNA. TRBV12-2 is a recognized pseudogene. CDR3 size: 13 residues. CDR3 amino acids: CASRCHREKKLFF. The DNA for the CDR3 is TGTGCAAGTCGCTGTCACAGGGAGAAAAAACTGTTTTTT.

The rearrangement joins TRBV5-8 to TRBJ1-1; weak D call: TRBD1 (5 bases). The CDR3 spans 12 residues. The V end was cut by 4 bases, the J end by 10 bases, with 14 bases between. CDR1 is SGHTS and CDR2 is YDEGEE in the germline V gene. In nucleotides, the CDR3 is TGTGCCAGCAGCGGTGGGGGTGCCGGAGCTTTCTTT. It codes for CASSGGGAGAFF. The variable domain in full, with the rest retrieved from reference TRBV5-8 and TRBJ1-1, is EAGVTQSPTHLIKTRGQQATLRCSPISGHTSVYWYQQALGLGLQFLLWYDEGEERNRGNFPPRFSGRQFPNYSSELNVNALELEDSALYLCASSGGGAGAFFGQGTRLTVV.

This chain uses TRBV7-6 with TRBJ2-2; D remains ambiguous. V lost 1 base and J lost 3, with 9 bases in between. Germline V gives CDR1 SGHVS, CDR2 FNYEAQ. The CDR3 covers 15 residues. CDR3 residues: CASSLEGSYTGELFF. In DNA form, the CDR3 reads TGTGCCAGCAGCTTAGAGGGCTCTTACACCGGGGAGCTGTTTTTT.

The chain joins TRBV6-1 to TRBJ1-2; TRBD1 matches at 9 bases. The CDR3 has 17 amino acids. The germline V gene encodes CDR1 MNHNS and CDR2 SASEGT. Trimming cost V 4 bases and J 5 bases; bases outside gene matches: 14. Here the CDR3 reads CASSVGTGHGGLYGYTF. The CDR3 nucleotides read TGTGCCAGCAGTGTCGGGACAGGGCATGGAGGGCTGTATGGCTACACCTTC.

This rearrangement joins TRBV24-1 to TRBJ1-4; TRBD1 might be the D (5 bases). The CDR3 consists of 14 residues. Germline assignment: CDR1 KGHDR and CDR2 SFDVKD. V dropped 4 bases and J dropped 11 bases, with 16 bases sitting between them. The CDR3 here is CATSEGDPTGKLFF. CDR3 DNA sequence: TGTGCCACCAGTGAGGGGGACCCCACAGGCAAACTGTTTTTT.

This sequence joins TRBV19 and TRBJ1-2, with TRBD1 matching 7 bases. This CDR3 region has 17 residues. Losses at the gene ends were 2 bases for V and 5 bases for J; bases not matched to a gene: 14. Germline assignment: CDR1 LNHDA and CDR2 SQIVND (reference sequence). The CDR3 here is CASSILPTETGRYGYTF. In DNA, the CDR3 is TGTGCCAGTAGTATACTCCCTACGGAGACAGGGAGATATGGCTACACCTTC.